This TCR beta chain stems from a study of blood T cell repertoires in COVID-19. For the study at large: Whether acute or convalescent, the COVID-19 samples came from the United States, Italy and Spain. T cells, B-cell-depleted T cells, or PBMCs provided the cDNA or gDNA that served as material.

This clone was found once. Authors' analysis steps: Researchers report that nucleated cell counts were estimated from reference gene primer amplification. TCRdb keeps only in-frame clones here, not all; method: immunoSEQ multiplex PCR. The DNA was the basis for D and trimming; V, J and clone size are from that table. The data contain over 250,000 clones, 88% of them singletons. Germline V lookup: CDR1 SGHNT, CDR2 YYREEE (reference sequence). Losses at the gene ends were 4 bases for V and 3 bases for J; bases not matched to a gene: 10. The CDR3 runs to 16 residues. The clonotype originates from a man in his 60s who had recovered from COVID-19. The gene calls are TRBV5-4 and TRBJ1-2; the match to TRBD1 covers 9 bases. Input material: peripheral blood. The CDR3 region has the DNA TGTGCCAGCAGCCCGGGACAGGGAAAGTCCCACTATGGCTACACCTTC. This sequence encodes CASSPGQGKSHYGYTF.